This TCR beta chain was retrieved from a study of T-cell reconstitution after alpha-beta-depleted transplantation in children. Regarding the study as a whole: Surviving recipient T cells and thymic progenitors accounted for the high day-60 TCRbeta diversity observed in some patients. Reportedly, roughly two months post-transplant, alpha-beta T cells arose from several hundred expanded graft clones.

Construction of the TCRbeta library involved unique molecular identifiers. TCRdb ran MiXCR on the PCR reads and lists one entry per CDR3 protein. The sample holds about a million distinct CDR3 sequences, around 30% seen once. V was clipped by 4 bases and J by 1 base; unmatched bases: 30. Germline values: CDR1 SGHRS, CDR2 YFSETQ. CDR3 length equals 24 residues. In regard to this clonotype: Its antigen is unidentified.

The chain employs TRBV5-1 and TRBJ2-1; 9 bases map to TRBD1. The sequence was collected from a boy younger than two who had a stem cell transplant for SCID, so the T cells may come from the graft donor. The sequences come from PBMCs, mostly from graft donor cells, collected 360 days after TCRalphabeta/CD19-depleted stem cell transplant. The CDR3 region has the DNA TGCGCCAGCAGCCCCCGGGACAGGGATGGCTTGCTTTGGGGACTCTTAACTTCCTACAATGAGCAGTTCTTC. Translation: CASSPRDRDGLLWGLLTSYNEQFF.